This T cell receptor (beta chain) originates from a study of blood T cells in healthy people across ages. A second PCR, run for about 7 to 11 cycles, used a sample-barcoded 5' primer plus a J-beta primer mix. TCRdb re-called the 5' RACE reads through MiXCR, storing one row per CDR3 protein. This sample yields 800,000 to 950,000 distinct CDR3 sequences, of which roughly 48% are seen a single time; roughly 13% belongs to the top ten. Peripheral blood samples of approximately 10 milliliters were drawn from each donor. The V segment lost 5 bases and the J segment 1 base; nucleotides outside the gene matches: 11. This CDR3 has 17 amino acids. CDR1 and CDR2 from the germline V gene are SGHTA and FQGNSA.

The sequence derives from a young man in good health. Material: blood. This chain uses TRBV7-2 with TRBJ2-5; 9 bases agree with TRBD2. The CDR3 loop is CASSLPPRGGGQETQYF. The CDR3 nucleotides are TGTGCCAGCAGCCTACCGCCCCGCGGGGGGGGCCAAGAGACCCAGTACTTC.